Sequencing of this T cell receptor (beta chain) was carried out in a study of T-cell memory formation after mild COVID-19. Turning to the study itself: Each donor largely had its own TCR clusters. Study-wide results and caveats: Day 37-peaking second-wave clones had unconfirmed SARS-CoV-2 specificity. Mainly CM and EM harbored the contracting CD4+ clones; mainly EMRA harbored the CD8+ ones. Pre-infection memory showed some responding clones, and this suggested that cross-reactive memory joined.

In TCRdb, the 5' RACE reads were re-called with MiXCR into one record per CDR3 protein. The repertoire holds around 150,000 distinct CDR3 sequences, with 11% as singletons. There are many counts of this clonotype. Its antigen is still unknown. The CDR3 spans 14 residues. Germline V gene sequence: CDR1 WSHSY, CDR2 SAAADI. V was pared by 4 bases and J by 3 bases, with 11 bases between. V and J are TRBV10-2 and TRBJ2-3; D not resolved. The sequenced sample consisted of PBMCs or a T cell subset sorted from them (not recorded which). The sequence was obtained from a man younger than 35 who had mild COVID-19 (a few samples of this study predate the infection). Cell type and time point are not known. The CDR3 bases are TGCGCCAGCAGTGTGTCGCACCTTACAGATACGCAGTATTTT. Its protein product is CASSVSHLTDTQYF.